This TCR beta chain was profiled in a study of response to subunit inactivated influenza vaccine. TCRdb used MiXCR to reprocess the RT-PCR reads, holding one entry per CDR3 protein. The sample records almost 250,000 distinct CDR3 sequences, 9% to 15% being singletons. This clonotype was found a few times. The antigen remains undetermined. Study observations and caveats: Authors suggested that a seasonal influenza vaccination recruits few new T cells each time.

The sample consisted of non-naive T cells sorted from PBMCs, taken 14 days before vaccination. The sequence came from a man in his forties or fifties who received an inactivated influenza vaccine.

The CDR3 DNA sequence: TGCGCCAGCAGCTTGACTTTCAGGGAGAGGCGTGCTTTCTTT. Its translation is CASSLTFRERRAFF. V and J are TRBV5-1 and TRBJ1-1, with a weak D call TRBD1 (5 bases). V lost 1 base and J 11 bases, leaving 18 bases between the germline ends. Germline V CDR1 and CDR2: SGHRS, YFSETQ. The length of the CDR3 is 14 residues.